This is a list of T cell receptor beta chains from one sample in a study of cytomegalovirus exposure and HLA in healthy donors. Data came from immunoSEQ multiplex PCR; TCRdb stores just in-frame clones and leaves some out. The data hold approximately 200,000 clones, with around 79% observed a single time. Source material: PBMCs. These TCRs come from a woman aged 25 to 45 in good health and CMV-seropositive. Each CDR3 is given with its conserved first and last residue. The D gene is left open where the match is weak. A clone size is listed for some rows: how often the clone was seen (once, few, many), or a class if it is expanded.

j_gene: TRBJ1-2
v_gene: TRBV28
d_gene: NA
abundance: NA
CDR3aa: CASSLLNYGYTF
CDR3nt: TGTGCCAGCAGTTTGTTAAACTATGGCTACACCTTC

j_gene: TRBJ2-7
v_gene: TRBV4-3
d_gene: NA
abundance: NA
CDR3aa: CASSQDLGATYEQYF
CDR3nt: TGCGCCAGCAGCCAAGATCTCGGTGCAACCTACGAGCAGTACTTC

j_gene: TRBJ1-1
v_gene: TRBV4-3
d_gene: TRBD1
abundance: NA
CDR3aa: CASSQDRGQVTEAFF
CDR3nt: TGCGCCAGCAGCCAAGATAGGGGACAGGTCACTGAAGCTTTCTTT

j_gene: TRBJ1-1
v_gene: TRBV4-3
d_gene: NA
abundance: NA
CDR3aa: CASSQGHRGLDTEAFF
CDR3nt: TGCGCCAGCAGCCAGGGCCACCGGGGATTGGACACTGAAGCTTTCTTT

j_gene: TRBJ1-1
v_gene: TRBV18
d_gene: NA
abundance: few
CDR3aa: CASSPLESGGGSTEAFF
CDR3nt: TGTGCCAGCTCACCACTTGAATCGGGGGGAGGGAGCACTGAAGCTTTCTTT

j_gene: TRBJ2-5
v_gene: TRBV7-9
d_gene: NA
abundance: NA
CDR3aa: CASSPGSIQETQYF
CDR3nt: TGTGCCAGCAGCCCCGGTTCAATCCAAGAGACCCAGTACTTC

j_gene: TRBJ2-7
v_gene: TRBV2
d_gene: TRBD1
abundance: NA
CDR3aa: CASSAGTGHSYEQYF
CDR3nt: TGTGCCAGCAGCGCAGGGACAGGCCACTCCTACGAGCAGTACTTC

j_gene: TRBJ1-2
v_gene: TRBV18
d_gene: TRBD1
abundance: NA
CDR3aa: CASSKPGQGSFNGYTF
CDR3nt: TGTGCCAGCTCAAAACCGGGACAGGGGTCTTTCAATGGCTACACCTTC

j_gene: TRBJ1-2
v_gene: TRBV9
d_gene: NA
abundance: NA
CDR3aa: CASSVGQDYGYTF
CDR3nt: TGTGCCAGCAGCGTAGGACAGGACTATGGCTACACCTTC

j_gene: TRBJ1-4
v_gene: TRBV5-6
d_gene: TRBD1
abundance: NA
CDR3aa: CASSFGTGNEKLFF
CDR3nt: TGTGCCAGCAGCTTCGGGACAGGGAATGAAAAACTGTTTTTT

j_gene: TRBJ2-7
v_gene: TRBV30
d_gene: TRBD1
abundance: NA
CDR3aa: CAWRQDRAPYEQYF
CDR3nt: TGTGCCTGGAGGCAGGACAGGGCCCCCTACGAGCAGTACTTC

j_gene: TRBJ1-1
v_gene: TRBV6-1
d_gene: NA
abundance: few
CDR3aa: CASTTTRNTEAFF
CDR3nt: TGTGCCAGCACTACGACACGGAACACTGAAGCTTTCTTT

j_gene: TRBJ1-1
v_gene: TRBV15
d_gene: NA
abundance: NA
CDR3aa: CATSRDRDTEAFF
CDR3nt: TGTGCCACCAGCAGAGACAGGGACACTGAAGCTTTCTTT

j_gene: TRBJ1-4
v_gene: TRBV6-5
d_gene: NA
abundance: few
CDR3aa: CASSYSGPSNNEKLFF
CDR3nt: TGTGCCAGCAGTTACTCGGGCCCCTCCAATAATGAAAAACTGTTTTTT

j_gene: TRBJ2-7
v_gene: TRBV29-1
d_gene: NA
abundance: NA
CDR3aa: CSVAPAGTYEQYF
CDR3nt: TGCAGCGTTGCCCCAGCGGGTACCTACGAGCAGTACTTC

j_gene: TRBJ1-2
v_gene: TRBV30
d_gene: TRBD1
abundance: NA
CDR3aa: CAWSATGSMHGYTF
CDR3nt: TGTGCCTGGAGTGCGACAGGGTCGATGCATGGCTACACCTTC